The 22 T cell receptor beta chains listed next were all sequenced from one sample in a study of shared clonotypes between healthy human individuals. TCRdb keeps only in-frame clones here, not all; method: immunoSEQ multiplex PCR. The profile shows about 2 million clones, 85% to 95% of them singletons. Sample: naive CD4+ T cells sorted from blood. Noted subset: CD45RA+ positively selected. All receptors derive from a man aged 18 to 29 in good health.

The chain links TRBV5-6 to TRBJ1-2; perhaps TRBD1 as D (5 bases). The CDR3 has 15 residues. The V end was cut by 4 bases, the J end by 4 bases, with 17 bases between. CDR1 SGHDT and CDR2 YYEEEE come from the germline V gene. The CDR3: CASSLTLQASYGYTF. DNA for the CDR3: TGTGCCAGCAGCCTAACTCTACAGGCTAGCTATGGCTACACCTTC.

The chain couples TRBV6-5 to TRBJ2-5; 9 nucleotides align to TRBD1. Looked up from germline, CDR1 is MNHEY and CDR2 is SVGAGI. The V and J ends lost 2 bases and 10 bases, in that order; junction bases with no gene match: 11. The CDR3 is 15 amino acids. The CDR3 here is CASSYTWTGEGHQYF. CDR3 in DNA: TGTGCCAGCAGTTACACCTGGACAGGGGAAGGGCACCAGTACTTC.

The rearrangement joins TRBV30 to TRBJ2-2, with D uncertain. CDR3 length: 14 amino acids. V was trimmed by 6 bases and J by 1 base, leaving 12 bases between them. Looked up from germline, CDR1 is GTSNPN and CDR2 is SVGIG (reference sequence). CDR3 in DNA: TGTGCCTGCCAATCCCACGGGAACACCGGGGAGCTGTTTTTT. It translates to CACQSHGNTGELFF.

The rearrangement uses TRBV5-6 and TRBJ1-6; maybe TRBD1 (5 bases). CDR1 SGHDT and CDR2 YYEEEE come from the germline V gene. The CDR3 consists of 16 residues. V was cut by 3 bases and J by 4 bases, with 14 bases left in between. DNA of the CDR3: TGTGCCAGCAGCTCCGGGGGGTCCTCATATAATTCACCCCTCCACTTT. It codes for CASSSGGSSYNSPLHF. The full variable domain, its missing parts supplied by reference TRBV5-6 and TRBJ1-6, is DAGVTQSPTHLIKTRGQQVTLRCSPKSGHDTVSWYQQALGQGPQFIFQYYEEEERQRGNFPDRFSGHQFPNYSSELNVNALLLGDSALYLCASSSGGSSYNSPLHFGNGTRLTVT.

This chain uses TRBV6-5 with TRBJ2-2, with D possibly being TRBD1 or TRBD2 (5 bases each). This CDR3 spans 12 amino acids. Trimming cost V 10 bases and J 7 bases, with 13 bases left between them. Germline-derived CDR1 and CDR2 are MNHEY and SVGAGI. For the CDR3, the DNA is TGTGCCACCCGTCGGGGCAGCGGGGAGCTGTTTTTT. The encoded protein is CATRRGSGELFF.

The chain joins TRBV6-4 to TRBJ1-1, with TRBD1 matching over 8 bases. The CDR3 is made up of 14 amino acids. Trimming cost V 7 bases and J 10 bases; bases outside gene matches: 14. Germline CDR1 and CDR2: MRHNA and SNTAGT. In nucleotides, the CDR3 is TGTGCCAGCACCGACTCGACAGGGGAGGAAAGAGCTTTCTTT. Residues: CASTDSTGEERAFF.

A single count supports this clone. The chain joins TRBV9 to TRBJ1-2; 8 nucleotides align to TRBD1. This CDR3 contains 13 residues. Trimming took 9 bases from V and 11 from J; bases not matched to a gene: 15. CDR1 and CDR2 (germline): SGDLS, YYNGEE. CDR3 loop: CANTPSGQGGYTF. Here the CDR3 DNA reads TGTGCCAACACCCCATCAGGACAGGGCGGGTACACCTTC.

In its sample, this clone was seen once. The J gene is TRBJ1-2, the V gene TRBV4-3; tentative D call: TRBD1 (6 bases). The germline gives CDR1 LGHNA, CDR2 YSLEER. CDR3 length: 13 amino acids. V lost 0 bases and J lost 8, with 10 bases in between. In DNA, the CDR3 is TGCGCCAGCAGCCAAGATGGTACAGGGGGCTACACCTTC. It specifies CASSQDGTGGYTF.

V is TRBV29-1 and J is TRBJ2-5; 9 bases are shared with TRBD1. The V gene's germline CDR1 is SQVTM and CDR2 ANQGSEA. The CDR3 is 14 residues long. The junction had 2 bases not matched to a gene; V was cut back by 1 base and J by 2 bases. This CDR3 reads CSVEGQGGQETQYF. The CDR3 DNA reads TGCAGCGTTGAAGGACAGGGGGGGCAAGAGACCCAGTACTTC.

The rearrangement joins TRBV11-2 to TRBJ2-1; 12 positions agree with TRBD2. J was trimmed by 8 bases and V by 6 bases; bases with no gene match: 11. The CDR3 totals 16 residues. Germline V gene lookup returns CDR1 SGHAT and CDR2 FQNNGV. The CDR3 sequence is CASRVLTSGRTHEQFF. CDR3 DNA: TGTGCCAGCAGGGTCCTGACTAGCGGGAGAACGCATGAGCAGTTCTTC.

CDR3 loop: CASSLEGRGRNTQYF. DNA for the CDR3: TGTGCCAGCAGCTTAGAGGGCAGGGGGCGAAATACGCAGTATTTT. The rearrangement joins TRBV11-2 to TRBJ2-3; TRBD1 aligns across 8 bases. Germline V gene data show CDR1 as SGHAT and CDR2 as FQNNGV. Trimming at V came to 0 bases and at J to 7 bases, leaving 6 bases not matched to a gene. The CDR3 spans 15 residues.

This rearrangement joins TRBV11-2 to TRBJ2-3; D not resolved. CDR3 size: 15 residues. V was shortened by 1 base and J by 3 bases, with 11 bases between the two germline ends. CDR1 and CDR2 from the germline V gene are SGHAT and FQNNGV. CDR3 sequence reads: CASSLVGYVTDTQYF. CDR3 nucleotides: TGTGCCAGCAGCTTAGTCGGCTACGTGACAGATACGCAGTATTTT.

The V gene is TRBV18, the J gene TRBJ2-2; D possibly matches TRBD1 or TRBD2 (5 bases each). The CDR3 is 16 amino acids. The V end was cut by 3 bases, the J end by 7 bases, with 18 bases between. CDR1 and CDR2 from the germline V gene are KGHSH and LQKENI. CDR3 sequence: CASSPPRDPVGGELFF. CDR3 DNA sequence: TGTGCCAGCTCACCTCCCCGGGACCCCGTGGGCGGGGAGCTGTTTTTT.

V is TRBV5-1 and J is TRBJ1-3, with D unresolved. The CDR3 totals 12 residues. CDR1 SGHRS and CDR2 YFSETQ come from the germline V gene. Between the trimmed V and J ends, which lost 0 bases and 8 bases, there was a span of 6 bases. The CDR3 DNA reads TGCGCCAGCAGCTTGGTTGGGGACACCATATATTTT. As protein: CASSLVGDTIYF.

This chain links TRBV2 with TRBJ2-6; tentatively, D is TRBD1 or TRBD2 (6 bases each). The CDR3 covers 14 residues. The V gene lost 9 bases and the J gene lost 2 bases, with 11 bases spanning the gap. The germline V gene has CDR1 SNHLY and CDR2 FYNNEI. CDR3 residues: CARTGTPGANVLTF. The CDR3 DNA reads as TGTGCCAGAACAGGGACTCCTGGGGCCAACGTCCTGACTTTC.

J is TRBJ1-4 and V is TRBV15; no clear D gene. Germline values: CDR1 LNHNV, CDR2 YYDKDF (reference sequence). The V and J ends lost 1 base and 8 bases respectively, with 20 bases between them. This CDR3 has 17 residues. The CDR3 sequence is CATSRVGGLGHGEKLFF. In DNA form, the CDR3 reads TGTGCCACCAGCAGAGTGGGAGGGCTCGGGCATGGGGAAAAACTGTTTTTT.

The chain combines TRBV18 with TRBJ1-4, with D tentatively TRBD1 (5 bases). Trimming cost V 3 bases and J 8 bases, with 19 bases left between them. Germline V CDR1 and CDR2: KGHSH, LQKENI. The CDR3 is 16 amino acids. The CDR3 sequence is CASSPTGGDFGEKLFF. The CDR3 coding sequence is TGTGCCAGCTCACCGACGGGGGGGGACTTTGGAGAAAAACTGTTTTTT.

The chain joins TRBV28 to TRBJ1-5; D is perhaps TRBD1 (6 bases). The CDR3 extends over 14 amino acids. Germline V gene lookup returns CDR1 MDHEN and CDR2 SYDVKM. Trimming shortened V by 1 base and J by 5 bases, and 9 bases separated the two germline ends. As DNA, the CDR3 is TGTGCCAGCAGTTTATTGCAGGGGTATCAGCCCCAGCATTTT. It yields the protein CASSLLQGYQPQHF.

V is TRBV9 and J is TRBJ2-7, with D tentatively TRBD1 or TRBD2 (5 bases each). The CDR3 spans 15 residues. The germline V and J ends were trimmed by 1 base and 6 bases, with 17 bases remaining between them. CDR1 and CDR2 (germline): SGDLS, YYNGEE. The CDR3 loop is CASSVNSGAGGEQYF. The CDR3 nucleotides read TGTGCCAGCAGCGTAAATTCTGGGGCTGGGGGCGAGCAGTACTTC.

The CDR3 DNA reads TGTGCCAGCAGCTTGGCACTAGCTGGTTCCGAGCAGTACTTC. Residues: CASSLALAGSEQYF. The rearrangement links TRBV5-4 to TRBJ2-7, with a weak D call TRBD2 (6 bases). Germline CDR1 reads SGHNT; CDR2 reads YYREEE (reference sequence). Trimming cost V 0 bases and J 6 bases, with 13 bases left between them. This CDR3 comprises 14 residues.

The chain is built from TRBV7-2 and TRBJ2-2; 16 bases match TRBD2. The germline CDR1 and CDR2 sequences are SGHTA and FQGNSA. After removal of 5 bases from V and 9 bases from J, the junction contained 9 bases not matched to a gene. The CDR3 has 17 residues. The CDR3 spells CASSGTSGRALDRELFF. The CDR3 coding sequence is TGTGCCAGCAGCGGGACTAGCGGGAGGGCATTGGACCGGGAGCTGTTTTTT.

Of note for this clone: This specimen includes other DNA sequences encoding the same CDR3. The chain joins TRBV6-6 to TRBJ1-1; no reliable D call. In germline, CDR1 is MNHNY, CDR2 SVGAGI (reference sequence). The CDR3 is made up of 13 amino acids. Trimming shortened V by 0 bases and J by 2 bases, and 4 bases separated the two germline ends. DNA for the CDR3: TGTGCCAGCAGTTACTCAATAAACACTGAAGCTTTCTTT. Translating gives CASSYSINTEAFF.